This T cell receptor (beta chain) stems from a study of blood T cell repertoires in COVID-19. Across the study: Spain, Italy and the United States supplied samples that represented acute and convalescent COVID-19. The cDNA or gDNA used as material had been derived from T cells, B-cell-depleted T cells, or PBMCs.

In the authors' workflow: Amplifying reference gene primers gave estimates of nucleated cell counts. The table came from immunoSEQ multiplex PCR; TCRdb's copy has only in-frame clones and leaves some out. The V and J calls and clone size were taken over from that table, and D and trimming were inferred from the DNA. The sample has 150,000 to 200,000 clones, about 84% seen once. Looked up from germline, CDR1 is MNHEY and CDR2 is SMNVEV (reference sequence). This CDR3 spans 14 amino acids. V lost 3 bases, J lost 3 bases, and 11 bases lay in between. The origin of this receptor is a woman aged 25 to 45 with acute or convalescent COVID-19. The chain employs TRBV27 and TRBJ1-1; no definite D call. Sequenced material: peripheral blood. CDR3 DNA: TGTGCCAGCAGTTTTATCCCCCGGGACACTGAAGCTTTCTTT. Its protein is CASSFIPRDTEAFF.